The present T cell receptor (beta chain) was sequenced within a study of PD-L1 blockade in urothelial cancer. The table came from immunoSEQ multiplex PCR; TCRdb's copy has only in-frame clones and leaves some out. Found here are around 26,000 clones, more than 70% of them singletons; the top ten hold 1.6%. This clone was found once. Noted time point: peripheral blood 6 weeks after treatment start. Germline V gene data show CDR1 as MDHEN and CDR2 as SYDVKM. V gave up 9 bases and J gave up 4 bases; unmatched junction bases: 5. This CDR3 comprises 12 residues. The material was PBMCs, obtained around atezolizumab (anti-PD-L1) treatment. This TCR was recovered from a man between 70 and 80 years old with urothelial cancer. The gene calls are TRBV28 and TRBJ1-1, with 7 bases that match TRBD1. The CDR3 sequence: CASDSGGTEAFF. CDR3 DNA: TGTGCCAGTGATTCAGGGGGCACTGAAGCTTTCTTT. Full variable domain (remainder filled in from reference TRBV28 and TRBJ1-1): DVKVTQSSRYLVKRTGEKVFLECVQDMDHENMFWYRQDPGLGLRLIYFSYDVKMKEKGDIPEGYSVSREKKERFSLILESASTNQTSMYLCASDSGGTEAFFGQGTRLTVV.